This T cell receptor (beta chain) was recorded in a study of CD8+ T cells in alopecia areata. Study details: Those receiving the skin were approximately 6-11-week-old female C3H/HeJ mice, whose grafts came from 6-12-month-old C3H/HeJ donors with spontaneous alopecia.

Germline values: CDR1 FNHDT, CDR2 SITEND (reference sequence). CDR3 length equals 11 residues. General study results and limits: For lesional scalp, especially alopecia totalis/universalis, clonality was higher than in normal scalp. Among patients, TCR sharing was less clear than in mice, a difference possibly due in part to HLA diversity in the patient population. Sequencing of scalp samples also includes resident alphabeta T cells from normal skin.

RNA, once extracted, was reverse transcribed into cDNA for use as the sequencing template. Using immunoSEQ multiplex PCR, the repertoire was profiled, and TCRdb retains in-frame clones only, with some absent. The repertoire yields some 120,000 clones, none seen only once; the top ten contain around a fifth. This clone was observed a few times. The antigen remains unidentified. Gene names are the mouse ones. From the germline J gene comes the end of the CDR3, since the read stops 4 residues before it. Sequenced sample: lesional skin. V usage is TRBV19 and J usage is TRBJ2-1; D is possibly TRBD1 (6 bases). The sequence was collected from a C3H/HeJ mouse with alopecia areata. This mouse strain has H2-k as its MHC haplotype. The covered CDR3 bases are TGTGCCAGCAGAACAGGGACT. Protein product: CASRTGT. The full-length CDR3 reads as CASRTGTEQFF.